This T cell receptor beta chain appears in the sequencing data of a study of graft-versus-host responses after intestinal transplantation. Points from the study as a whole: In recipient marrow, GvH clones were found, and some appeared first in ileum or blood. Declining HvG levels early post-transplant were linked to peak circulating GvH clone levels. Some patients had graft-donor T cell macrochimerism. In their allografts, the ratios of graft-versus-host to host-versus-graft T cell clones were high.

Note on this clone: What it binds is not known. At one boundary the junction diverges from the germline segment, which might be a read error.

CDR1 and CDR2 (germline): MNHNS, SASEGT. This CDR3 has 13 amino acids. Assay used: immunoSEQ multiplex PCR; TCRdb lists only in-frame clones, some missing. The data hold more than 90,000 clones, with just over 90% observed a single time. This sample comprised unstimulated CD4+ T cells sorted from spleen or lymph node cells, obtained before transplant. This receptor was taken from a human donor who was the organ donor for an intestinal transplant. V usage is TRBV6-1 and J usage is TRBJ2-3; a possible D gene is TRBD2 (5 bases). CDR3 sequence reads: CASSEAWRSDITF. CDR3 bases: TGTGCCAGCAGTGAAGCTTGGAGGTCTGATATCACCTTT.